The 2 T cell receptor beta chains below were found in one sample sequenced in a study of T cells in Graves' hyperthyroidism and ophthalmopathy. Amplification targeted TCR beta CDR3 regions from RNA transcripts. RT-PCR in the first round (using the HTBI primer set) targeted the TCR CDR3. A single record per CDR3 protein comes from TCRdb applying MiXCR to the multiplex PCR reads. The data show approximately 400,000 distinct CDR3 sequences, approximately 14% seen once. The specimen sequenced was blood. Every receptor here comes from a woman in her late teens or twenties with Graves' hyperthyroidism.

The chain uses TRBV5-6 and TRBJ2-7; 7 bases align to TRBD1. Germline loops: CDR1 SGHDT, CDR2 YYEEEE. The CDR3 spans 15 residues. The J segment lost 7 bases and the V segment lost 4 bases, leaving 14 bases of the junction unmatched. CDR3 DNA sequence: TGTGCCAGCAGCAAGCCGGGACAGATAACGGAGGAGCAGTACTTC. Translating it yields CASSKPGQITEEQYF.

The sample holds many counts of this clonotype. V and J are TRBV2 and TRBJ2-7; TRBD1 matches 7 bases. This CDR3 contains 14 residues. Germline CDR1 SNHLY, CDR2 FYNNEI. Trimming cost V 5 bases and J 7 bases; bases outside gene matches: 11. CDR3 in amino acids: CASSQDRASKEQYF. The DNA of the CDR3 is TGTGCCAGCAGTCAAGACAGGGCCAGCAAGGAGCAGTACTTC.